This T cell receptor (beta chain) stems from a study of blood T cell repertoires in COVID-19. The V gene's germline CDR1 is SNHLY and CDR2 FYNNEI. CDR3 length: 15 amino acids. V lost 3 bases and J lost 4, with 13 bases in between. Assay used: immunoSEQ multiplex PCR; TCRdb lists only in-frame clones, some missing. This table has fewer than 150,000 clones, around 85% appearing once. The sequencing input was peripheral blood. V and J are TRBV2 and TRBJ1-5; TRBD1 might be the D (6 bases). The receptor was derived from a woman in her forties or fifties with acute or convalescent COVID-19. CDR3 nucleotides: TGTGCCAGCAGTGATCTACAGGGAATGAATCAGCCCCAGCATTTT. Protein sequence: CASSDLQGMNQPQHF.